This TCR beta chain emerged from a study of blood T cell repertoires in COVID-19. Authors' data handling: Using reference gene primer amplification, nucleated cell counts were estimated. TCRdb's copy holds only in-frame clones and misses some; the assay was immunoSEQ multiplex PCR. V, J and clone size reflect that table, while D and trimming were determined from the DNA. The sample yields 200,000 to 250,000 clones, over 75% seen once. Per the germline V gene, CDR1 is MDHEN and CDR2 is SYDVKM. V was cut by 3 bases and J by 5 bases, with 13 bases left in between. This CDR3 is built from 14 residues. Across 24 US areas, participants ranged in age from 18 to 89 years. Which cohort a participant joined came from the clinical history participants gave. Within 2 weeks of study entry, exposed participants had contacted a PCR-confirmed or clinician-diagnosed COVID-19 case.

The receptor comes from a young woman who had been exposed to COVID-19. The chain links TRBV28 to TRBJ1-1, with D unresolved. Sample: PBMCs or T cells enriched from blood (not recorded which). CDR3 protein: CASSLGPGGTEAFF. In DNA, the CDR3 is TGTGCCAGCAGTTTGGGCCCCGGAGGAACTGAAGCTTTCTTT.